These 14 T cell receptor beta chains share one sample of origin, sequenced in a study of T cell responses to AZD1222 COVID-19 vaccine. TCRdb keeps only in-frame clones here, not all; method: immunoSEQ multiplex PCR. Of about 100,000 clones listed, 80% to 90% are singletons. Sequences were derived from peripheral blood, sampled on day 0 of AZD1222 vaccination. These receptors were taken from an adult in good health.

This sequence joins TRBV5-6 and TRBJ1-2; 9 nucleotides align to TRBD1. Germline CDR1 and CDR2: SGHDT and YYEEEE. The V and J ends lost 4 bases and 5 bases, in that order; junction bases with no gene match: 6. This CDR3 region has 14 residues. The chain's CDR3 is CASSLRDRVYGYTF. CDR3 in DNA: TGTGCCAGCAGCCTCCGGGACAGGGTATATGGCTACACCTTC.

This chain connects TRBV10-3 to TRBJ1-1; weak D call: TRBD1 (6 bases). V was shortened by 6 bases and J by 5 bases, with 13 bases between the two germline ends. The length of the CDR3 is 13 residues. Germline V gene lookup returns CDR1 ENHRY and CDR2 SYGVKD. The CDR3 here is CAIRDLTGTEAFF. CDR3 sequence (DNA): TGTGCCATCAGGGACCTTACAGGGACTGAAGCTTTCTTT.

The chain recombines TRBV4-1 with TRBJ2-1, with 13 nucleotides matching TRBD2. Trimming at V came to 4 bases and at J to 4 bases, leaving 13 bases not matched to a gene. This CDR3 is 19 amino acids long. CDR1 is MGHRA and CDR2 is YSYEKL in the germline V gene. CDR3 coding DNA: TGCGCCAGCAGCCCCCGACTAGCGGGGGGCCCCCTAAAGTACAATGAGCAGTTCTTC. This translates into CASSPRLAGGPLKYNEQFF.

This chain connects TRBV15 to TRBJ2-1, with D maybe TRBD2 (5 bases). CDR3 length: 12 amino acids. Trimming cost V 2 bases and J 15 bases, with 14 bases left between them. Germline CDR1 and CDR2: LNHNV and YYDKDF (reference sequence). CDR3 residues: CATSRRAGGLFF. In nucleotides, the CDR3 is TGTGCCACCAGCAGACGGGCGGGCGGACTGTTCTTC.

The rearrangement uses TRBV7-8 and TRBJ2-5, with TRBD1 matching over 7 bases. With 1 base clipped from V and 5 bases from J, the junction kept 1 base outside the gene matches. Per the germline V gene, CDR1 is SGHVS and CDR2 is FQNEAQ. The CDR3 loop spans 13 amino acids. The CDR3, as DNA: TGTGCCAGCAGCTTAGGAGGGGGCGAGACCCAGTACTTC. This translates into CASSLGGGETQYF.

This rearrangement joins TRBV4-3 to TRBJ2-7; 11 bases match TRBD1. V trimming: 3 bases; J trimming: 4 bases; junction bases outside the gene matches: 5. CDR1 LGHNA and CDR2 YSLEER come from the germline V gene. CDR3 length: 15 residues. The CDR3 region is CASSHSGTGGYEQYF. The CDR3, as DNA: TGCGCCAGCAGCCATTCCGGGACAGGGGGGTACGAGCAGTACTTC.

The V and J genes are TRBV7-9 and TRBJ1-1, with D maybe TRBD1 (5 bases). The CDR3 length is 13 residues. Looked up from germline, CDR1 is SEHNR and CDR2 is FQNEAQ (reference sequence). V gave up 5 bases and J gave up 10 bases, with 17 bases separating them. The CDR3 sequence is CASSPRVGGGAFF. The CDR3 DNA is TGTGCCAGCAGCCCAAGAGTCGGGGGAGGAGCTTTCTTT.

V usage is TRBV6-5 and J usage is TRBJ1-2, with 11 bases identical to TRBD1. Per germline, CDR1 MNHEY and CDR2 SVGAGI. The CDR3 totals 15 residues. The V segment lost 5 bases and the J segment 4 bases; nucleotides outside the gene matches: 6. The DNA of the CDR3 is TGTGCCAGCAGTCCAGCCGGACAGGGGGCCTATGGCTACACCTTC. Translation: CASSPAGQGAYGYTF.

CDR3 nucleotide sequence: TGTGCCAGCAGCTTAGGGGCCAAGAGCTCTGGAAACACCATATATTTT. Its translation: CASSLGAKSSGNTIYF. The V and J genes are TRBV7-2 and TRBJ1-3; no firm D call. The CDR3 loop spans 16 amino acids. Trimming removed 1 base at V and 0 bases at J, with 10 bases between. Looked up from germline, CDR1 is SGHTA and CDR2 is FQGNSA.

This rearrangement joins TRBV6-5 to TRBJ1-4, with D perhaps TRBD1 (5 bases). V was shortened by 0 bases and J by 7 bases, with 15 bases between the two germline ends. CDR3 length: 16 residues. Germline V CDR1 and CDR2: MNHEY, SVGAGI. The DNA for the CDR3 is TGTGCCAGCAGTTACTCGGGTGTTGGGAGGGGTGAAAAACTGTTTTTT. It is translated as CASSYSGVGRGEKLFF.

This clone was found a few times. The V gene is TRBV7-6, the J gene TRBJ1-3; D is unresolved. The CDR3 length is 14 residues. Per germline, CDR1 SGHVS and CDR2 FNYEAQ. V shed 8 bases and J shed 0 bases, with 11 bases lying between them. CDR3 sequence (DNA): TGTGCCAGCGAAGGGTTGCCCTCTGGAAACACCATATATTTT. This codes for CASEGLPSGNTIYF.

The rearrangement links TRBV7-2 to TRBJ2-3; no definite D call. Per the germline V gene, CDR1 is SGHTA and CDR2 is FQGNSA. The CDR3 has 15 amino acids. Trimming pared 4 bases from V and 0 bases from J, leaving 11 bases between. The CDR3, as DNA: TGTGCCAGCAGCTCCCGGCATTATAGCACAGATACGCAGTATTTT. It yields the protein CASSSRHYSTDTQYF. The variable domain in full, with the rest retrieved from reference TRBV7-2 and TRBJ2-3, is GAGVSQSPSNKVTEKGKDVELRCDPISGHTALYWYRQSLGQGLEFLIYFQGNSAPDKSGLPSDRFSAERTGGSVSTLTIQRTQQEDSAVYLCASSSRHYSTDTQYFGPGTRLTVL.

V is TRBV2 and J is TRBJ1-4; 12 nucleotides line up with TRBD1. The CDR3 totals 16 residues. Trimming took 5 bases from V and 7 from J; bases not matched to a gene: 8. The germline V gene encodes CDR1 SNHLY and CDR2 FYNNEI. CDR3 DNA: TGTGCCAGCAGTTTGGGACAGGGGGCAATGCGTGAAAAACTGTTTTTT. Protein sequence: CASSLGQGAMREKLFF.

V gene TRBV7-2 combines with J gene TRBJ2-1; 8 positions agree with TRBD1. Germline V CDR1 and CDR2: SGHTA, FQGNSA. The junction had 0 bases not matched to a gene; V was cut back by 6 bases and J by 2 bases. The CDR3 covers 13 residues. The CDR3 sequence is CASRQGAYNEQFF. The CDR3 DNA follows: TGTGCCAGCAGACAGGGGGCCTACAATGAGCAGTTCTTC.